The clone carrying this T cell receptor (beta chain) was seen once. The data were obtained in a study of blood T cell repertoires in COVID-19. Some clones are missing from TCRdb's copy, which holds only in-frame ones; the method was immunoSEQ multiplex PCR. The sample includes fewer than 200,000 clones, 76% seen only once; the top ten take 8.6%. The sequenced sample was peripheral blood. This sequence originates from a woman aged 45-59 years with active or convalescent COVID-19.

CDR3 in DNA: TGCGCCAGCAGAGTCGGGACAGGGGTAGATAATGAAAAACTGTTTTTT. The encoded protein is CASRVGTGVDNEKLFF. V usage is TRBV5-1 and J usage is TRBJ1-4, with TRBD1 matching over 10 bases. The J segment lost 4 bases and the V segment lost 5 bases, leaving 8 bases of the junction unmatched. In germline, CDR1 is SGHRS, CDR2 YFSETQ. The CDR3 covers 16 residues.